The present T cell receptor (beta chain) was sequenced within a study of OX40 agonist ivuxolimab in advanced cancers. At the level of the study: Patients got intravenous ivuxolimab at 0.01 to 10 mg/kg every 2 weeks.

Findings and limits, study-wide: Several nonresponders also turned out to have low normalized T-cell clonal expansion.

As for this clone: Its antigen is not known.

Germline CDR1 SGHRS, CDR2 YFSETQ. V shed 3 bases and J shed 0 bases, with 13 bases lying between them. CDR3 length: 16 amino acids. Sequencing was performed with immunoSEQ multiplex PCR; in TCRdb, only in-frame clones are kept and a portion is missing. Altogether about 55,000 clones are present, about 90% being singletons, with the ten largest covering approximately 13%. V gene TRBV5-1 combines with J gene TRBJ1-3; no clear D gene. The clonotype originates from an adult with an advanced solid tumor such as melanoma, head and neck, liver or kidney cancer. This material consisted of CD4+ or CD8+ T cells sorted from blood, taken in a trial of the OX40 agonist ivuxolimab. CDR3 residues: CASSSSASGSGNTIYF. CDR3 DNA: TGCGCCAGCAGCTCTTCCGCATCGGGCTCTGGAAACACCATATATTTT.